Each of the 10 T cell receptor beta chains below was sequenced from the same sample in a study of CD8+CD57+ T cells in acquired aplastic anemia. TCR beta VDJ and CDR3 profiles were obtained from a genomic DNA template. Using its own MiXCR run on the reads, TCRdb lists one record per CDR3 protein. The sample contains around 500,000 distinct CDR3 sequences, over 25% of which appear only once. Sequenced patients had shown CD8+CD57+ cell expansion by flow cytometry. The sequencing sample was made of sorted CD4+, CD8+, or CD8+CD57+ T cells (not recorded which) from PBMCs. The receptors here all came from a human donor with aplastic anemia.

Worth noting for this clonotype: This sequence may be a read error, since a much larger clone differs from it by one base. The conserved closing phenylalanine or tryptophan is absent in this CDR3, likely reflecting a read error. V gene TRBV6-5 combines with J gene TRBJ2-7; D gene uncertain. The CDR3 is 11 amino acids. The V end lost 4 bases, the J end lost 3 bases, and 4 bases lay between the germline ends. Germline CDR1 is MNHEY and CDR2 is SVGAGI. The CDR3 nucleotides are TGTGCCAGCAGTTCAGTCTACGAGCAGTACCTC. This codes for CASSSVYEQYL.

For this clonotype: A much larger clone differs from this one at a single base, so this may be a read error. The rearrangement uses TRBV19 and TRBJ2-7; 7 bases line up with TRBD2. CDR3 size: 15 residues. Germline CDR1 and CDR2: LNHDA and SQIVND (reference sequence). As DNA, the CDR3 is TGTGCCACCTCCTCGGGGGGATTTAGCTCCTACGAGAAGTACTTC. Translation: CATSSGGFSSYEKYF.

The table lists this clonotype with many counts. V usage is TRBV10-3 and J usage is TRBJ1-3, with D unclear. V was trimmed by 6 bases and J by 0 bases, leaving 18 bases between them. The CDR3 is made up of 17 amino acids. Germline-derived CDR1 and CDR2 are ENHRY and SYGVKD. This CDR3 is CAISPLGERVSGNTIYF. The CDR3 DNA reads as TGTGCCATCAGCCCCCTCGGGGAACGGGTCTCTGGAAACACCATATATTTT.

Of note for this clonotype: A much larger clone lies one base from this, so it may be a read error. The CDR3 region is CASSPGGGKPCEQYF. CDR3 in DNA: TGTGCCAGTAGCCCGGGAGGGGGGAAACCCTGCGAGCAGTACTTC. The chain carries TRBV19 and TRBJ2-7, with 8 bases aligning to TRBD2. Germline CDR1 is LNHDA and CDR2 is SQIVND (reference sequence). After removal of 6 bases from V and 6 bases from J, the junction contained 13 bases not matched to a gene. The CDR3 spans 15 residues.

This sequence joins TRBV30 and TRBJ2-5, with no clear D. Trimming cost V 5 bases and J 7 bases, with 11 bases left between them. The length of the CDR3 is 11 residues. Germline values: CDR1 GTSNPN, CDR2 SVGIG (reference sequence). This CDR3 reads CAWQVLGTQYF. Written as DNA, the CDR3 is TGTGCCTGGCAGGTCCTGGGGACCCAGTACTTC.

The CDR3 nucleotides are TGCGCCAGCAGTCGACAGGGCTACAATCAGCCCCAGCATTTT. It is translated as CASSRQGYNQPQHF. The V call is TRBV10-2, the J call TRBJ1-5, with 7 bases fitting TRBD1. This CDR3 has 14 residues. In germline, CDR1 is WSHSY, CDR2 SAAADI. Trimming at V came to 5 bases and at J to 3 bases, leaving 4 bases not matched to a gene.

V and J are TRBV6-5 and TRBJ2-5; D remains ambiguous. V lost 0 bases, J lost 0 bases, and 5 bases lay in between. The V gene's germline CDR1 is MNHEY and CDR2 SVGAGI. This CDR3 comprises 14 residues. CDR3 sequence reads: CASSYSRNQETQYF. CDR3 DNA sequence: TGTGCCAGCAGTTACTCGAGGAACCAAGAGACCCAGTACTTC.

This chain uses TRBV7-8 with TRBJ2-7; TRBD1 agrees at 9 bases. V lost 5 bases, J lost 6 bases, and 8 bases stayed unmatched. The CDR3 sequence is 14 residues long. Per the germline V gene, CDR1 is SGHVS and CDR2 is FQNEAQ. CDR3 coding DNA: TGTGCCAGCAGCGCTCCGGGACAGGGACGCGAGCAGTACTTC. Translated: CASSAPGQGREQYF.

The table lists this clonotype with a few counts. J is TRBJ1-2 and V is TRBV5-1; the D is unclear. The CDR3 totals 13 residues. Germline V gene sequence: CDR1 SGHRS, CDR2 YFSETQ. V was clipped by 0 bases and J by 12 bases, with 15 bases between them. The CDR3 DNA reads as TGCGCCAGCAGCTTGGGACTGAGCTCTGGAAACACCTTC. It codes for CASSLGLSSGNTF.

The J gene is TRBJ2-7, the V gene TRBV20-1; D not resolved. Germline assignment: CDR1 DFQATT and CDR2 SNEGSKA (reference sequence). This CDR3 region has 12 residues. Trimming left V 6 bases short and J 5 bases short, with 14 bases between. As DNA, the CDR3 is TGCAGTGCCAATTTGAACCACGACGAGCAGTACTTC. This encodes CSANLNHDEQYF.